These 12 T cell receptor beta chains were all obtained from the same sample, sequenced in a study of blood T cell repertoires in COVID-19. The protocol was immunoSEQ multiplex PCR, while the TCRdb copy is restricted to in-frame clones and leaves out a portion. The repertoire holds some 250,000 clones, with about 91% as singletons. Specimen: PBMCs or T cells enriched from blood (not recorded which). The receptors stem from a human donor in a cohort exposed to, infected with or recovered from COVID-19 (not recorded which). The donor label of this sample is uncertain.

This chain joins TRBV29-1 and TRBJ1-2; D call uncertain. The germline gives CDR1 SQVTM, CDR2 ANQGSEA. The length of the CDR3 is 13 residues. Trimming pared 4 bases from V and 0 bases from J, leaving 9 bases between. The CDR3 nucleotides are TGCAGCGTTGGGGAGAATACTAACTATGGCTACACCTTC. It is translated as CSVGENTNYGYTF.

The gene calls are TRBV7-2 and TRBJ1-1; D is uncertain. The V and J ends lost 3 bases and 0 bases respectively, with 5 bases between them. This CDR3 region has 13 residues. CDR1 is SGHTA and CDR2 is FQGNSA in the germline V gene. This CDR3 reads CASSLEVNTEAFF. Here the CDR3 DNA reads TGTGCCAGCAGCTTGGAGGTGAACACTGAAGCTTTCTTT.

V is TRBV10-2 and J is TRBJ2-2, with a possible D match to TRBD2 (6 bases). The CDR3 loop spans 14 amino acids. The germline CDR1 and CDR2 sequences are WSHSY and SAAADI. Deletions cut 7 bases from V and 1 base from J, with 10 bases between. The CDR3 here is CASMAGWNTGELFF. The CDR3 DNA follows: TGCGCCAGCATGGCGGGGTGGAACACCGGGGAGCTGTTTTTT.

The V call is TRBV5-1, the J call TRBJ2-1; 9 nucleotides agree with TRBD1. The CDR3 totals 16 residues. The trim removed 1 base at V and 5 bases at J, leaving 7 bases unmatched. Germline V CDR1 and CDR2: SGHRS, YFSETQ. CDR3 residues: CASSLRGDRENNEQFF. The CDR3 bases are TGCGCCAGCAGCTTGAGAGGGGACAGGGAGAACAATGAGCAGTTCTTC.

The chain uses TRBV24-1 and TRBJ1-2; 7 bases are shared with TRBD1. This CDR3 comprises 20 residues. After removal of 5 bases from V and 1 base from J, the junction contained 21 bases not matched to a gene. Germline lookup yields CDR1 KGHDR and CDR2 SFDVKD. The DNA for the CDR3 is TGTGCCACCAGTGCTCCCCGCAGGACAGGTTGCGGTATTAGTAACTATGGCTACACCTTC. Its protein product is CATSAPRRTGCGISNYGYTF.

The V gene is TRBV12-3 or TRBV12-4, the J gene TRBJ1-2; TRBD1 is a possible D gene (5 bases). The CDR3 totals 12 residues. Deletions cut 4 bases from V and 7 bases from J, with 10 bases between. CDR3 DNA: TGTGCCAGCAGTTCTATAGGGGTTGGCTACACCTTC. Amino acid sequence: CASSSIGVGYTF.

The V call is TRBV7-2, the J call TRBJ1-2; D is possibly TRBD1 (5 bases). The length of the CDR3 is 14 residues. Germline values: CDR1 SGHTA, CDR2 FQGNSA. V lost 0 bases, J lost 8 bases, and 13 bases lay in between. In DNA, the CDR3 is TGTGCCAGCAGCTTAGCGTCGCAGGGAGGGGGCTACACCTTC. Translation gives CASSLASQGGGYTF.

This chain joins TRBV6-5 and TRBJ2-7; 11 positions match TRBD2. Germline CDR1 reads MNHEY; CDR2 reads SVGAGI. This CDR3 has 15 residues. Unmatched junction bases numbered 6, after V lost 6 bases and J lost 2 bases. CDR3 sequence: CASRPGTSGTYEQYF. CDR3 DNA sequence: TGTGCCAGCAGGCCCGGGACTAGCGGTACCTACGAGCAGTACTTC.

The count of this clone is one. The CDR3 nucleotides are TGTGCCAGCAGTGAATACGTCCTTACGGGGGAGACCCAGTACTTC. It encodes CASSEYVLTGETQYF. V is TRBV25-1 and J is TRBJ2-5; D is possibly TRBD2 (5 bases). This CDR3 is 15 amino acids long. The germline V gene encodes CDR1 MGHDK and CDR2 SYGVNS. V was clipped by 0 bases and J by 5 bases, with 13 bases between them. Full variable domain (rest looked up from reference TRBV25-1 and TRBJ2-5): EADIYQTPRYLVIGTGKKITLECSQTMGHDKMYWYQQDPGMELHLIHYSYGVNSTEKGDLSSESTVSRIRTEHFPLTLESARPSHTSQYLCASSEYVLTGETQYFGPGTRLLVL.

The CDR3 is CASSLTRENYNSPLHF. DNA for the CDR3: TGTGCCAGCAGCTTAACCCGGGAAAACTATAATTCACCCCTCCACTTT. The chain links TRBV7-8 to TRBJ1-6; the D is unclear. V was pared by 2 bases and J by 3 bases, with 11 bases between. This CDR3 has 16 amino acids. Germline V gene data show CDR1 as SGHVS and CDR2 as FQNEAQ.

The chain is built from TRBV7-9 and TRBJ2-1, with TRBD2 matching over 8 bases. The V and J ends lost 3 bases and 9 bases, in that order; junction bases with no gene match: 10. The CDR3 loop spans 15 amino acids. The germline CDR1 and CDR2 sequences are SEHNR and FQNEAQ (reference sequence). This chain's CDR3 is CASSLTSASPLEQFF. The DNA of the CDR3 is TGTGCCAGCAGCTTGACTAGCGCGAGTCCCCTTGAGCAGTTCTTC.

The chain is built from TRBV6-6 and TRBJ2-7, with 8 bases aligning to TRBD2. V trimming: 2 bases; J trimming: 13 bases; junction bases outside the gene matches: 10. This CDR3 region has 13 residues. CDR1 MNHNY and CDR2 SVGAGI come from the germline V gene (reference sequence). The CDR3 spells CASSYPGGGHPYF. DNA for the CDR3: TGTGCCAGCAGTTACCCGGGGGGGGGACACCCTTACTTC.